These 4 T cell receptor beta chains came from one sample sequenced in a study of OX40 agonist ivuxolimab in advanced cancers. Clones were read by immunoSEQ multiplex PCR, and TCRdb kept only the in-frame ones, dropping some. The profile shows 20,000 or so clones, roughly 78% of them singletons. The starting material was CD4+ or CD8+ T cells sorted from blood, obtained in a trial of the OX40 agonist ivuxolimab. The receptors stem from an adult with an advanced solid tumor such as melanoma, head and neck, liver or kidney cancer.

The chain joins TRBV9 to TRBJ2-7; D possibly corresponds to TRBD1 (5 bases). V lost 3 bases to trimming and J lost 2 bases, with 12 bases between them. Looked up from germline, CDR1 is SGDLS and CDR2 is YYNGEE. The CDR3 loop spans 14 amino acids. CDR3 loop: CASSGQSAAYEQYF. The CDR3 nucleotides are TGTGCCAGCAGCGGACAGTCTGCGGCCTACGAGCAGTACTTC.

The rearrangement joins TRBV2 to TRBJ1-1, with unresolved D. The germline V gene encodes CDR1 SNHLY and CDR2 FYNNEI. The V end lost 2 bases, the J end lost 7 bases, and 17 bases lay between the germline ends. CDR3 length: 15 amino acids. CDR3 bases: TGTGCCAGCAGTGAACCCCGGCGCCCGGGAGGTGAAGCTTTCTTT. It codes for CASSEPRRPGGEAFF.

The chain's CDR3 is CSAGIDEKLFF. In DNA, the CDR3 is TGCAGCGCGGGGATAGATGAAAAACTGTTTTTT. The chain joins TRBV29-1 to TRBJ1-4; D gene ambiguous. V lost 7 bases to trimming and J lost 6 bases, with 9 bases between them. CDR1 and CDR2 (germline): SQVTM, ANQGSEA. The CDR3 length is 11 residues.

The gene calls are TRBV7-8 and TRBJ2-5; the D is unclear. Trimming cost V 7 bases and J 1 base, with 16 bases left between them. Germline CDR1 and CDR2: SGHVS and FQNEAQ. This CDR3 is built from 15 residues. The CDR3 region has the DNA TGTGCCAGCACCCGTGAGCCAACCTTCCAAGAGACCCAGTACTTC. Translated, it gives CASTREPTFQETQYF. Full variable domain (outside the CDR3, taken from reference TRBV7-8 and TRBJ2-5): GAGVSQSPRYKVAKRGQDVALRCDPISGHVSLFWYQQALGQGPEFLTYFQNEAQLDKSGLPSDRFFAERPEGSVSTLKIQRTQQEDSAVYLCASTREPTFQETQYFGPGTRLLVL.